The 14 T cell receptor beta chains below come from one sample, sequenced in a study of blood T cell repertoires in COVID-19 (TCRdb year 2020). The method was the immunoSEQ multiplex PCR assay. What TCRdb holds here is the immuneACCESS table cut down to in-frame rearrangements. Part of the clones is not present; checked against another copy, under half of the missing clones reflect an unresolved V gene, and the others are unexplained. This sample is represented by approximately 260,000 clones; 79% of them were singletons. The ten top clones hold 4% of the sample. What was sequenced was peripheral blood. The origin of the receptors is a woman aged 40 to 50 with active or convalescent COVID-19.

In this sample, this clone turned up a few times. The chain combines TRBV28 with TRBJ2-1, with D tentatively TRBD1 (6 bases). From germline, CDR1 is MDHEN and CDR2 SYDVKM. The CDR3 runs 15 residues. The V end was cut by 2 bases, the J end by 4 bases, with 12 bases between. The DNA of the CDR3 is TGTGCCAGCAGTTTAACGGCAGGGGCGTACAATGAGCAGTTCTTC. Protein sequence: CASSLTAGAYNEQFF.

The rearrangement uses TRBV6-5 and TRBJ1-1; D is possibly TRBD1 (5 bases). Germline CDR1 reads MNHEY; CDR2 reads SVGAGI. The V end was cut by 2 bases, the J end by 1 base, with 8 bases between. The CDR3 is made up of 14 amino acids. CDR3 in DNA: TGTGCCAGCAGTTACCCAGGGCCGAACACTGAAGCTTTCTTT. Encoded protein: CASSYPGPNTEAFF.

The chain is built from TRBV6-6 and TRBJ1-3; perhaps TRBD1 as D (5 bases). CDR1 and CDR2 from the germline V gene are MNHNY and SVGAGI (reference sequence). There are 15 residues in the CDR3. Trimming took off 0 bases at V and 8 bases at J, with 14 bases between the two ends. The CDR3 coding sequence is TGTGCCAGCAGTTACTCCGCGGGGCAGTTAGACACCATATATTTT. This encodes CASSYSAGQLDTIYF.

This chain uses TRBV10-3 with TRBJ1-4, with TRBD1 matching over 8 bases. CDR1 is ENHRY, CDR2 SYGVKD, per germline. V trimming: 6 bases; J trimming: 4 bases; junction bases outside the gene matches: 4. There are 14 residues in the CDR3. The CDR3 nucleotides read TGTGCCATCAGCACAGGACAGGGTAATGAAAAACTGTTTTTT. This sequence encodes CAISTGQGNEKLFF.

V and J are TRBV30 and TRBJ2-1, with D possibly matching TRBD2 (7 bases). V lost 4 bases and J lost 0, with 13 bases in between. The CDR3 totals 15 residues. In germline, CDR1 is GTSNPN, CDR2 SVGIG (reference sequence). DNA for the CDR3: TGTGCCTGGATCGGGGGGCCTAGCTCCTACAATGAGCAGTTCTTC. Its protein is CAWIGGPSSYNEQFF.

This chain connects TRBV12-3 or TRBV12-4 to TRBJ1-1, with no clear D. The V end was cut by 6 bases, the J end by 8 bases, with 13 bases between. This CDR3 spans 12 amino acids. CDR3 loop: CASRLGFTEAFF. In nucleotides, the CDR3 is TGTGCCAGCAGACTAGGGTTTACCGAAGCTTTCTTT.

The chain is built from TRBV2 and TRBJ2-1; D gene ambiguous. There are 15 residues in the CDR3. V lost 3 bases and J 0 bases, leaving 9 bases between the germline ends. Germline CDR1 and CDR2: SNHLY and FYNNEI. This CDR3 is CASSEERNSYNEQFF. CDR3 nucleotides: TGTGCCAGCAGTGAGGAGCGAAACTCCTACAATGAGCAGTTCTTC.

The V and J genes are TRBV14 and TRBJ1-6; D not certain. The V gene's germline CDR1 is SGHDN and CDR2 FVKESK. V was trimmed by 4 bases and J by 1 base, leaving 8 bases between them. The CDR3 has 15 residues. The DNA of the CDR3 is TGTGCCAGCAGCCTAGCCGGTTCCTATAATTCACCCCTCCACTTT. As protein: CASSLAGSYNSPLHF. Supplemented by reference TRBV14 and TRBJ1-6, the full variable domain reads EAGVTQFPSHSVIEKGQTVTLRCDPISGHDNLYWYRRVMGKEIKFLLHFVKESKQDESGMPNNRFLAERTGGTYSTLKVQPAELEDSGVYFCASSLAGSYNSPLHFGNGTRLTVT.

This chain joins TRBV10-1 and TRBJ1-3, with 7 bases lining up with TRBD1. Germline V CDR1 and CDR2: WNHNN, SYGVQD (reference sequence). The CDR3 spans 16 residues. The V gene end was trimmed by 0 bases and the J gene end by 4 bases; junction bases not matched to a gene: 6. The CDR3 nucleotides are TGCGCCAGCAGTGAGTCCGGGACAGTTGGGGGAAACACCATATATTTT. Its translation: CASSESGTVGGNTIYF.

The chain uses TRBV2 and TRBJ1-5; possible D gene TRBD1, 6 bases. The CDR3 spans 15 residues. Germline CDR1 is SNHLY and CDR2 is FYNNEI. Trimming cost V 4 bases and J 0 bases, with 10 bases left between them. CDR3: CASSVNRVSNQPQHF. The CDR3 DNA follows: TGTGCCAGCAGTGTAAACAGGGTTAGCAATCAGCCCCAGCATTTT.

The chain carries TRBV3-1 (or the pseudogene TRBV3-2) and TRBJ1-1; TRBD1 is a possible D gene (6 bases). V lost 5 bases and J 1 base, leaving 11 bases between the germline ends. In germline, CDR1 is LGHDT, CDR2 YNNKEL (reference sequence). This CDR3 has 14 residues. The CDR3 loop reads CASSYLQGNTEAFF. CDR3 nucleotide sequence: TGTGCCAGCAGCTACCTACAGGGGAACACTGAAGCTTTCTTT.

V is TRBV23-1 and J is TRBJ1-6, with D tentatively TRBD1 (5 bases). TRBV23-1 is filed as an ORF, its function uncertain. The ends were cut back, 7 bases at V and 5 bases at J, with 21 bases in the middle. The CDR3 extends over 17 amino acids. The chain's CDR3 is CASIPRGWGLDNSPLHF. The CDR3 coding sequence is TGCGCCAGCATCCCAAGGGGCTGGGGTTTGGATAATTCACCCCTCCACTTT.

This sequence joins TRBV10-1 and TRBJ2-2, with TRBD2 matching over 9 bases. Germline loops: CDR1 WNHNN, CDR2 SYGVQD (reference sequence). J was trimmed by 1 base and V by 5 bases; bases with no gene match: 8. The CDR3 covers 17 residues. The CDR3 is CASSQTSGGVNTGELFF. DNA for the CDR3: TGCGCCAGCAGTCAGACTAGCGGAGGGGTGAACACCGGGGAGCTGTTTTTT.

This clone was seen only once. The CDR3 DNA sequence: TGTGCCAGCAGTGAGATTGAGGGTGGTGGCTACACCTTC. Its translation is CASSEIEGGGYTF. The rearrangement uses TRBV6-1 and TRBJ1-2; D remains unclear. This CDR3 is built from 13 residues. In germline, CDR1 is MNHNS, CDR2 SASEGT. The V and J ends lost 3 bases and 7 bases respectively, with 12 bases between them.